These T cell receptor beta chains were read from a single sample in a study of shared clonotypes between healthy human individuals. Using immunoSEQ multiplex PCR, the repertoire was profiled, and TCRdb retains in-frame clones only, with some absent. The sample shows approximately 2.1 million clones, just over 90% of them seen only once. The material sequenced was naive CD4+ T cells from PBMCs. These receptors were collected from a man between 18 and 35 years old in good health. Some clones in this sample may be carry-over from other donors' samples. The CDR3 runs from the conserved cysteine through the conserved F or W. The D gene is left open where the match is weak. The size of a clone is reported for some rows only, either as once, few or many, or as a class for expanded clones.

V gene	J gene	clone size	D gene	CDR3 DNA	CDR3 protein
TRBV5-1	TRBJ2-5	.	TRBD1	TGCGCCAGCAGCTTAGAGGGACAGGGGGGTATCAATGTGGAGACCCAGTACTTC	CASSLEGQGGINVETQYF
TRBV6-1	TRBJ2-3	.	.	TGTGCCAGCAGTGAAAAAAAGGTGGCAGGGCGGGATACGCAGTATTTT	CASSEKKVAGRDTQYF
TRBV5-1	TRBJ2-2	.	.	TGCGCCAGCACCCGTGGGGGAGGCGAGAACACCGGGGAGCTGTTTTTT	CASTRGGGENTGELFF
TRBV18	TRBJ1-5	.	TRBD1	TGTGCCAGCTCACCATTGGGGGGACAGGGAAGCAATCAGCCCCAGCATTTT	CASSPLGGQGSNQPQHF
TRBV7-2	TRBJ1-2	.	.	TGTGCCAGCAGCTTTAAGGGATATGGCTACACCTTC	CASSFKGYGYTF
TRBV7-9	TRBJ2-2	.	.	TGTGCCACCCCTCCTCGTGGGTCCCAACCCGGGGAGCTGTTTTTT	CATPPRGSQPGELFF
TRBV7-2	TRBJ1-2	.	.	TGTGCCAGCAGCTTAGAATCCGGATCTGGCTACACCTTC	CASSLESGSGYTF
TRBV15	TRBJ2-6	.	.	TGTGCCACCAGCAGAGAGGGGGCGTATGGGGCCAACGTCCTGACTTTC	CATSREGAYGANVLTF
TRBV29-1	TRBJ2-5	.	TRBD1	TGCAGCGCACAGGACAGGGCGGGACACGAGACCCAGTACTTC	CSAQDRAGHETQYF
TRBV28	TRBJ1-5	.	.	TGTGCCAGCAGCTACCCTCAGAGGAATCAGCCCCAGCATTTT	CASSYPQRNQPQHF
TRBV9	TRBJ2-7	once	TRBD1	TGTGCCAGCAGCGCTACTACCGGGACAGTTACCTACGAGCAGTACTTC	CASSATTGTVTYEQYF
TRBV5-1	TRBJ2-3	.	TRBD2	TGCGCCAGCAGCTTGGGGGGACTAGCGGGAAACACAGATACGCAGTATTTT	CASSLGGLAGNTDTQYF
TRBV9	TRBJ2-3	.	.	TGTGCCAGCAGCGTAGGGGGGGCAGATACGCAGTATTTT	CASSVGGADTQYF
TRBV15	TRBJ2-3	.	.	TGTGCCACCAGCAGACACACAGATACGCAGTATTTT	CATSRHTDTQYF
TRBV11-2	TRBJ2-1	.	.	TGTGCCAGCAGCCGGGATCCGGGCTCCTACAATGAGCAGTTCTTC	CASSRDPGSYNEQFF
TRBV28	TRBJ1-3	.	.	TGTGCCAGCAGTTCCCAGGGGTTAGGGGGAAACACCATATATTTT	CASSSQGLGGNTIYF
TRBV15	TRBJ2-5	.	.	TGTGCCACCAGCAGAGGGGAGACTAGTCCACCAGCCCAAGAGACCCAGTACTTC	CATSRGETSPPAQETQYF
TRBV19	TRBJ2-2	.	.	TGTGCCAGTAGTATAGATCTAATTTTAGGGGGAGCGCGGACCGGGGAGCTGTTTTTT	CASSIDLILGGARTGELFF
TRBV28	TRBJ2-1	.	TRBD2	TGTGCCAGCAGCTTGGGGACTAGCGGGGGATACAATGAGCAGTTCTTC	CASSLGTSGGYNEQFF
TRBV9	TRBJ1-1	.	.	TGTGCCAGCAGCGTAGCTCCTACGAACACTGAAGCTTTCTTT	CASSVAPTNTEAFF
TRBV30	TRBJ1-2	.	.	TGTGCCTGGAGTGTATCCACCTATGGCTACACCTTC	CAWSVSTYGYTF
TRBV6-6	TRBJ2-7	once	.	TGTGCCAGCAGTACTAACTACGAGCAGTACTTC	CASSTNYEQYF
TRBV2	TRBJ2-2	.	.	TGTGCCAGCAGATTAGCGGTAAACACCGGGGAGCTGTTTTTT	CASRLAVNTGELFF
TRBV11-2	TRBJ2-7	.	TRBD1	TGTGCCAGCACCCGGGACAGCGGTTACGAGCAGTACTTC	CASTRDSGYEQYF
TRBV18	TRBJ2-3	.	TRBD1	TGTGCCAGCCCTAGACAGGGTAGCACAGATACGCAGTATTTT	CASPRQGSTDTQYF
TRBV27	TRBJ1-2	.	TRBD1	TGTGCCAGCAGTTTGAGACCCGACAGGGGTCCCAACTATGGCTACACCTTC	CASSLRPDRGPNYGYTF
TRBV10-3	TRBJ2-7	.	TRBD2	TGTGCCATCAGTGCCGGGACTAGCGACTACGAGCAGTACTTC	CAISAGTSDYEQYF
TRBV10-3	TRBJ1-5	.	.	TGTGCCATCAGTGACCTCCGGGGCAATCAGCCCCAGCATTTT	CAISDLRGNQPQHF
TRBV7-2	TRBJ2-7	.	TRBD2	TGTGCCAGCAGCTTAGGGTCTCTGACTAGCCTGGGCGAGCAGTACTTC	CASSLGSLTSLGEQYF
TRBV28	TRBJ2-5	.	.	TGTGCCAGCCTTTCGACCACTCCCTCCGAGACCCAGTACTTC	CASLSTTPSETQYF
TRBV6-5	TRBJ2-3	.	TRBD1	TGTGCCAGCAGTTCCTACGGGACAGGGACAGATACGCAGTATTTT	CASSSYGTGTDTQYF
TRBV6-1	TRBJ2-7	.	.	TGTGCCAGCAGTGTTAGGACTTCCTCCTACGAGCAGTACTTC	CASSVRTSSYEQYF
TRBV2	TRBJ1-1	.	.	TGTGCCAGCAGGGTGACGGGGGGAACTGAAGCTTTCTTT	CASRVTGGTEAFF
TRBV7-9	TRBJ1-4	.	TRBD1	TGTGCCAGCAGCTTGCGACAGGGGGGGGAAAAACTGTTTTTT	CASSLRQGGEKLFF
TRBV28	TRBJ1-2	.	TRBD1	TGTGCCAGCAGTTCCGCCGGGACAGGATTTAACTATGGCTACACCTTC	CASSSAGTGFNYGYTF
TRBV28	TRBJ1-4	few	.	TGTGCCATCCTCAACTCCTCGGGCGAGGAAAAACTGTTTTTT	CAILNSSGEEKLFF
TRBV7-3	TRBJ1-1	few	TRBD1	TGTGCCAGCAGCTTAGTTCGTGACAGGGGGACTGAAGCTTTCTTT	CASSLVRDRGTEAFF
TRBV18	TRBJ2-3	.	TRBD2	TGTGCCTCACTAGCGGGAGCCACAGATACGCAGTATTTT	CASLAGATDTQYF
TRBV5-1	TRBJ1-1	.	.	TGCGCCAGCAGCTTGGGAGTGGGAAACACTGAAGCTTTCTTT	CASSLGVGNTEAFF
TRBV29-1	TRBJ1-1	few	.	TGCAGCGTTGTTGGCAGATTCATGAACACTGAAGCTTTCTTT	CSVVGRFMNTEAFF